Following are 19 T cell receptor beta chains from one sample sequenced in a study of blood T cell repertoires in COVID-19. Profiling relied on immunoSEQ multiplex PCR, and the TCRdb table lists in-frame clones only, not all of them. The top ten hold roughly 3% of the sample, which has approximately 150,000 clones, around 89% seen once. The specimen sequenced was peripheral blood. The receptors stem from a woman aged 60 to 75 with active COVID-19.

V gene TRBV15 combines with J gene TRBJ2-1; tentatively, D is TRBD1 (6 bases). The CDR3 extends over 16 amino acids. Trimming removed 4 bases from V and 6 bases from J, with 19 bases in between. The V gene's germline CDR1 is LNHNV and CDR2 YYDKDF (reference sequence). CDR3 in amino acids: CATSTPRGGTPNEQFF. The CDR3 region has the DNA TGTGCCACCAGCACCCCCCGAGGGGGAACTCCCAATGAGCAGTTCTTC. Complete variable domain (other parts from reference TRBV15 and TRBJ2-1): DAMVIQNPRYQVTQFGKPVTLSCSQTLNHNVMYWYQQKSSQAPKLLFHYYDKDFNNEADTPDNFQSRRPNTSFCFLDIRSPGLGDTAMYLCATSTPRGGTPNEQFFGPGTRLTVL.

The rearrangement uses TRBV12-3 or TRBV12-4 and TRBJ1-1; no clear D gene. This CDR3 is built from 12 residues. V lost 1 base, J lost 6 bases, and 6 bases lay in between. As DNA, the CDR3 is TGTGCCAGCAGTTTAGGGAGCCCTGAAGCTTTCTTT. This encodes CASSLGSPEAFF.

V is TRBV9 and J is TRBJ2-7; 9 bases agree with TRBD2. Losses at the gene ends were 0 bases for V and 3 bases for J; bases not matched to a gene: 7. The CDR3 length is 16 residues. CDR1 SGDLS and CDR2 YYNGEE come from the germline V gene. In DNA, the CDR3 is TGTGCCAGCAGCGTAGCTGCGGGAGGGCCTTACTACGAGCAGTACTTC. The encoded protein is CASSVAAGGPYYEQYF.

The chain couples TRBV28 to TRBJ1-3; TRBD1 aligns across 7 bases. Germline V gives CDR1 MDHEN, CDR2 SYDVKM. This CDR3 spans 15 amino acids. The trim removed 5 bases at V and 0 bases at J, leaving 4 bases unmatched. The CDR3: CASSEDRLSGNTIYF. CDR3 bases: TGTGCCAGCAGTGAGGACAGGCTCTCTGGAAACACCATATATTTT.

The V gene is TRBV6-5, the J gene TRBJ2-2; TRBD1 might be the D (5 bases). The germline V gene has CDR1 MNHEY and CDR2 SVGAGI. Deletions cut 2 bases from V and 7 bases from J, with 14 bases between. The CDR3 covers 15 residues. The CDR3 region is CASSYDRQTGGELFF. The CDR3 DNA sequence: TGTGCCAGCAGTTACGACAGACAGACGGGCGGGGAGCTGTTTTTT.

V gene TRBV7-8 combines with J gene TRBJ2-1, with TRBD1 matching 10 bases. Unmatched junction bases numbered 10, after V lost 5 bases and J lost 12 bases. The CDR3 contains 14 residues. Germline CDR1 reads SGHVS; CDR2 reads FQNEAQ. CDR3 DNA sequence: TGTGCCAGCAGCCCCAGACGGGACAGGGGCCGGCAGTTCTTC. The encoded protein is CASSPRRDRGRQFF.

Here the CDR3 DNA reads TGTGCCAGCAGTGAATCGGGGGGCGGGAGGTGGTACGAGCAGTACTTC. It encodes CASSESGGGRWYEQYF. The chain uses TRBV6-1 and TRBJ2-7; 8 bases line up with TRBD2. The CDR3 spans 16 residues. Losses at the gene ends were 2 bases for V and 4 bases for J; bases not matched to a gene: 10. Germline CDR1 reads MNHNS; CDR2 reads SASEGT.

J is TRBJ2-5 and V is TRBV25-1; perhaps TRBD1 as D (6 bases). CDR1 is MGHDK and CDR2 is SYGVNS in the germline V gene. The germline V and J ends were trimmed by 5 bases and 2 bases, with 15 bases remaining between them. The CDR3 contains 15 residues. In DNA form, the CDR3 reads TGTGCCAGCAGTCAGACAGGCGGGCTTCAAGAGACCCAGTACTTC. Protein product: CASSQTGGLQETQYF.

This clone appeared once. The genes are TRBV4-2 and TRBJ1-4, with TRBD1 matching 12 bases. The CDR3 spans 17 residues. CDR1 is LGHNA and CDR2 is YNFKEQ in the germline V gene. With V trimmed by 2 bases and J by 5 bases, 6 bases remained unmatched. The CDR3 sequence is CASSQRRGTGGNEKLFF. The CDR3 DNA reads as TGTGCCAGCAGCCAACGAAGGGGGACAGGGGGCAATGAAAAACTGTTTTTT.

V gene TRBV4-2 combines with J gene TRBJ1-2, with D uncertain. The germline V gene has CDR1 LGHNA and CDR2 YNFKEQ. Deletions cut 0 bases from V and 5 bases from J, with 7 bases between. The CDR3 has 13 residues. Here the CDR3 DNA reads TGTGCCAGCAGCCAAGATCTACAGTATGGCTACACCTTC. Encoded protein: CASSQDLQYGYTF.

The V and J genes are TRBV5-3 and TRBJ1-5; 7 nucleotides match TRBD1. TRBV5-3 qualifies as an ORF whose function is uncertain. The V segment lost 4 bases and the J segment 4 bases; nucleotides outside the gene matches: 14. This CDR3 spans 17 amino acids. The CDR3 is CARSNGTRGQKNQPQHF. CDR3 in DNA: TGTGCCAGAAGCAATGGCACCCGGGGACAGAAGAATCAGCCCCAGCATTTT.

The V and J genes are TRBV19 and TRBJ1-5, with no clear D. The ends were cut back, 4 bases at V and 3 bases at J, with 7 bases in the middle. The V gene's germline CDR1 is LNHDA and CDR2 SQIVND (reference sequence). This CDR3 has 13 residues. CDR3 coding DNA: TGTGCCAGTAGTACAAACTTCAATCAGCCCCAGCATTTT. Its protein product is CASSTNFNQPQHF.

The V and J genes are TRBV28 and TRBJ2-5, with TRBD2 matching 12 bases. Unmatched junction bases numbered 20, after V lost 4 bases and J lost 5 bases. The CDR3 length is 20 residues. Germline values: CDR1 MDHEN, CDR2 SYDVKM. CDR3 DNA sequence: TGTGCCAGCAGTTACGCGGGACATCTAAGACTAGCGGGAGTAGGTGAGACCCAGTACTTC. This codes for CASSYAGHLRLAGVGETQYF. Complete variable domain (other parts from reference TRBV28 and TRBJ2-5): DVKVTQSSRYLVKRTGEKVFLECVQDMDHENMFWYRQDPGLGLRLIYFSYDVKMKEKGDIPEGYSVSREKKERFSLILESASTNQTSMYLCASSYAGHLRLAGVGETQYFGPGTRLLVL.

Turning to this clone: The sample has other DNA sequences that encode this CDR3 too. The rearrangement uses TRBV9 and TRBJ1-6, with 7 nucleotides matching TRBD1. Germline CDR1 and CDR2: SGDLS and YYNGEE. V was pared by 4 bases and J by 4 bases, with 5 bases of the junction left unmatched. This CDR3 is built from 15 residues. Here the CDR3 DNA reads TGTGCCAGCAGCACAGGGGACGGGTATAATTCACCCCTCCACTTT. It is translated as CASSTGDGYNSPLHF. Using reference TRBV9 and TRBJ1-6 for the parts outside the CDR3, the full variable domain is DSGVTQTPKHLITATGQRVTLRCSPRSGDLSVYWYQQSLDQGLQFLIQYYNGEERAKGNILERFSAQQFPDLHSELNLSSLELGDSALYFCASSTGDGYNSPLHFGNGTRLTVT.

V and J are TRBV4-3 and TRBJ2-7, with D maybe TRBD1 (5 bases). There are 16 residues in the CDR3. The V end was cut by 0 bases, the J end by 7 bases, with 19 bases between. CDR1 and CDR2 from the germline V gene are LGHNA and YSLEER. The CDR3 is CASSQDLLLEPGEQYF. CDR3 in DNA: TGCGCCAGCAGCCAAGACCTTCTGCTAGAGCCAGGGGAGCAGTACTTC.

In its sample, this clone was seen a few times. This chain uses TRBV7-6 with TRBJ1-1; TRBD1 matches 7 bases. The ends lost 5 bases at V and 7 bases at J; junction bases unmatched: 4. Germline CDR1 and CDR2: SGHVS and FNYEAQ. This CDR3 comprises 12 residues. This chain's CDR3 is CASSTHRGEAFF. CDR3 nucleotide sequence: TGTGCCAGCAGCACCCACAGGGGTGAAGCTTTCTTT.

On this clone: Relative to the germline gene, one junction end is altered; a read error may explain this. This chain connects TRBV10-2 to TRBJ2-5; D tentatively reads TRBD1 or TRBD2 (5 bases each). The V gene's germline CDR1 is WSHSY and CDR2 SAAADI. The CDR3 runs 13 residues. In DNA, the CDR3 is TGCACCAGCGGCGTCGCCAGGGAAGAGACCCAGTACTTC. It specifies CTSGVAREETQYF.

The gene calls are TRBV5-1 and TRBJ1-2, with 7 bases lining up with TRBD1. CDR3 size: 16 residues. The junction had 15 bases not matched to a gene; V was cut back by 3 bases and J by 7 bases. From germline, CDR1 is SGHRS and CDR2 YFSETQ. CDR3 residues: CASSWTQPGQTSGYTF. The CDR3 DNA reads as TGCGCCAGCAGCTGGACCCAACCGGGACAGACGAGTGGCTACACCTTC. Variable domain in full (rest from reference TRBV5-1 and TRBJ1-2): KAGVTQTPRYLIKTRGQQVTLSCSPISGHRSVSWYQQTPGQGLQFLFEYFSETQRNKGNFPGRFSGRQFSNSRSEMNVSTLELGDSALYLCASSWTQPGQTSGYTFGSGTRLTVV.

Here the CDR3 DNA reads TGTGCCAGCAGTTGGCAGGGGGCCTACGAGCAGTACTTC. Translated: CASSWQGAYEQYF. The chain has TRBV28 and TRBJ2-7; 7 bases are shared with TRBD1. After removal of 4 bases from V and 2 bases from J, the junction contained 2 bases not matched to a gene. The germline V gene encodes CDR1 MDHEN and CDR2 SYDVKM. This CDR3 spans 13 amino acids.